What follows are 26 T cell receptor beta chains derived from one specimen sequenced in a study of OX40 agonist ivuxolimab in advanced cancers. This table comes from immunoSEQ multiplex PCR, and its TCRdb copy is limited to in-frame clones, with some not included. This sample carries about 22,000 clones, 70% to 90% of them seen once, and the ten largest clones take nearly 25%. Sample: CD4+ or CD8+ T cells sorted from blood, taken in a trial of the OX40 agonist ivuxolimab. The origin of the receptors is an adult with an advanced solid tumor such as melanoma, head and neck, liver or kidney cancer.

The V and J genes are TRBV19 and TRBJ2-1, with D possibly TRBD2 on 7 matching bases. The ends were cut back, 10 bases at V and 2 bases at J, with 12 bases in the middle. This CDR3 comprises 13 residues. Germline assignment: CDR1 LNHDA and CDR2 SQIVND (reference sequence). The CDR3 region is CATREGAYNEQFF. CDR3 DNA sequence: TGTGCCACTAGGGAGGGGGCCTACAATGAGCAGTTCTTC.

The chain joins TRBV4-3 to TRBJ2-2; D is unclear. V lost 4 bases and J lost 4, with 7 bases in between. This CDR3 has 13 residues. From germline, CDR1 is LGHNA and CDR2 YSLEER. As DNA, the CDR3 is TGCGCCAGCAGCCTTCAAGGCACCGGGGAGCTGTTTTTT. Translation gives CASSLQGTGELFF.

CDR3 region: CASSYVAESGDEQYF. In nucleotides, the CDR3 is TGTGCCAGCAGTTACGTGGCGGAATCCGGAGACGAGCAGTACTTC. The genes are TRBV6-5 and TRBJ2-7; D unresolved. Germline CDR1 is MNHEY and CDR2 is SVGAGI. The length of the CDR3 is 15 residues. Trimming left V 2 bases short and J 5 bases short, with 16 bases between.

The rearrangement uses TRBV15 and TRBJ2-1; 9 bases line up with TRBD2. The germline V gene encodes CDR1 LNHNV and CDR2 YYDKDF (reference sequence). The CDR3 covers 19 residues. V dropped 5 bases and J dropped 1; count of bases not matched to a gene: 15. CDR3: CATSSPFLSGSWSYNEQFF. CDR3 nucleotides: TGTGCCACCAGCTCACCCTTCCTTAGCGGGAGTTGGTCCTACAATGAGCAGTTCTTC.

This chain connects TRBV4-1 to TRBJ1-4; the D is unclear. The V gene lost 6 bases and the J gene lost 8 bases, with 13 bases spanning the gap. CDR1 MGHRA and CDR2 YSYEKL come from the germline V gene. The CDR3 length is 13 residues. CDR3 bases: TGCGCCAGCAGTCAGACCCCAATCGAAAAACTGTTTTTT. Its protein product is CASSQTPIEKLFF.

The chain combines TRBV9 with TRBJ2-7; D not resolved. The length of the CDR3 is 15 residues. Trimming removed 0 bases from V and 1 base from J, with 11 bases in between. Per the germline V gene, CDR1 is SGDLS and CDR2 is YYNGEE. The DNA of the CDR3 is TGTGCCAGCAGCGTAGATAGGATCCCTTCCTACGAGCAGTACTTC. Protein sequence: CASSVDRIPSYEQYF.

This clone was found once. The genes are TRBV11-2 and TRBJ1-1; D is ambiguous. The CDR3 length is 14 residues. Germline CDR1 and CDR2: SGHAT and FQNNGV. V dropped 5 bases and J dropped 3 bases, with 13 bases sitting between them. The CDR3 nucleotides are TGTGCCAGCAGCATAGTATATGGGGACACTGAAGCTTTCTTT. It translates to CASSIVYGDTEAFF.

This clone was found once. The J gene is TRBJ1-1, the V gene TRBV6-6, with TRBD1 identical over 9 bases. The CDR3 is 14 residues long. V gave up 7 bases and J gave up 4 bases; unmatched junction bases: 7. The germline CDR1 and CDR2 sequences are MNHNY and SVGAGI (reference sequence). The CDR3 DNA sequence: TGTGCCAGCAAGCGGGACAGGGAGGTCACTGAAGCTTTCTTT. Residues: CASKRDREVTEAFF.

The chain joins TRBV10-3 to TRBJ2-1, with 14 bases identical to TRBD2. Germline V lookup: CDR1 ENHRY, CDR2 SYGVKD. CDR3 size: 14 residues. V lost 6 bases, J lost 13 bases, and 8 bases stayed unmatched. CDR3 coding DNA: TGTGCCATCAGGCCGGGACTAGCGGGAGCCCCCCAGTTCTTC. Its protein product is CAIRPGLAGAPQFF.

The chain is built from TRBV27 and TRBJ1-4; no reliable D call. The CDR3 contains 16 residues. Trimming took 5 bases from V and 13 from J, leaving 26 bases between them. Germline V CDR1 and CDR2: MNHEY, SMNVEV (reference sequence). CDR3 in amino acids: CASSITPNIMEGLLFF. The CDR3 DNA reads TGTGCCAGCAGTATAACTCCCAATATCATGGAGGGCTTACTGTTTTTT. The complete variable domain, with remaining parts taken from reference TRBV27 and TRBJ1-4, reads EAQVTQNPRYLITVTGKKLTVTCSQNMNHEYMSWYRQDPGLGLRQIYYSMNVEVTDKGDVPEGYKVSRKEKRNFPLILESPSPNQTSLYFCASSITPNIMEGLLFFGSGTQLSVL.

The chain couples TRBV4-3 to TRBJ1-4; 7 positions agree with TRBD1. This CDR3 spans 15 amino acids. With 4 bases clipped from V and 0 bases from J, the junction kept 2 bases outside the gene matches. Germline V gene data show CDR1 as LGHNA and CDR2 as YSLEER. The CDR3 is CASSRDSATNEKLFF. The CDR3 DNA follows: TGCGCCAGCAGCCGGGACAGTGCAACTAATGAAAAACTGTTTTTT.

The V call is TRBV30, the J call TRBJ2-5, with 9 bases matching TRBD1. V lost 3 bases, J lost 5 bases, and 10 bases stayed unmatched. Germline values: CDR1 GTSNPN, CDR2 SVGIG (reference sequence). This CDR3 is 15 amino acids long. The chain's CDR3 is CAWSHGQGMGETQYF. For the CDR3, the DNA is TGTGCCTGGAGCCATGGACAGGGGATGGGCGAGACCCAGTACTTC.

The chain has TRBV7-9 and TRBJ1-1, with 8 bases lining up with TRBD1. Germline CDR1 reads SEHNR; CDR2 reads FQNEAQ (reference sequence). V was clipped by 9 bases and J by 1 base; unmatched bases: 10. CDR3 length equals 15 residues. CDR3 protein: CASKTGAFRNTEAFF. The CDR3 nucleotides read TGTGCCAGTAAGACAGGGGCGTTCCGGAACACTGAAGCTTTCTTT.

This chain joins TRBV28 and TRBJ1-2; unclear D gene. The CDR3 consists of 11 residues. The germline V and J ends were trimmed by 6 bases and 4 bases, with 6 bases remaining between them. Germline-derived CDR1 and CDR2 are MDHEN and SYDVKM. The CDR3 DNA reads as TGTGCCAGCAGCTCCCCCTATGGCTACACCTTC. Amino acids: CASSSPYGYTF.

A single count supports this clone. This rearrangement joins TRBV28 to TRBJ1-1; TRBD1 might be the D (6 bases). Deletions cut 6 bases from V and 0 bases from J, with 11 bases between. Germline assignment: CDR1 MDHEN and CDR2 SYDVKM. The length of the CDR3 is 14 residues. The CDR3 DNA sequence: TGTGCCAGCAGACTCGACAGGATGAACACTGAAGCTTTCTTT. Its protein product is CASRLDRMNTEAFF.

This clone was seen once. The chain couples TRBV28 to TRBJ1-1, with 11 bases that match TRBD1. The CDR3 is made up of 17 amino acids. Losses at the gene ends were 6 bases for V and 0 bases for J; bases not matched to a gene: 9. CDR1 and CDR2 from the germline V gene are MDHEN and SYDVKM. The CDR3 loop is CASSPDRGRGVNTEAFF. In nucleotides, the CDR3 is TGTGCCAGCAGCCCGGACAGGGGGCGGGGAGTGAACACTGAAGCTTTCTTT.

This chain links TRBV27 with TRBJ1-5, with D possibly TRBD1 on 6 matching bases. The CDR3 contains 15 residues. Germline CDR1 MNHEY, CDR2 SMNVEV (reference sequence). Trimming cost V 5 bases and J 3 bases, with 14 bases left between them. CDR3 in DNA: TGTGCCAGCAGTCCAGAGGGGGGAGACAATCAGCCCCAGCATTTT. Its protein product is CASSPEGGDNQPQHF.

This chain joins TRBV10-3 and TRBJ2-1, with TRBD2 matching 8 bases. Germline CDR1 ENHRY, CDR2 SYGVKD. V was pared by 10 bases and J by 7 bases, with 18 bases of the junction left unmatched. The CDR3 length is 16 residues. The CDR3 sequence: CANAPGGLAGQNEQFF. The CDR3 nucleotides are TGTGCCAACGCCCCTGGGGGGCTAGCGGGCCAAAATGAGCAGTTCTTC.

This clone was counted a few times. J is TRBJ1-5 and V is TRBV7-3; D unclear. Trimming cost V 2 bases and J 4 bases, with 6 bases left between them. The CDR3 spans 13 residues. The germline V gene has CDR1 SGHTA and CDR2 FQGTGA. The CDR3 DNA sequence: TGTGCCAGCAGCTTAGTCCCTAATCAGCCCCAGCATTTT. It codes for CASSLVPNQPQHF.

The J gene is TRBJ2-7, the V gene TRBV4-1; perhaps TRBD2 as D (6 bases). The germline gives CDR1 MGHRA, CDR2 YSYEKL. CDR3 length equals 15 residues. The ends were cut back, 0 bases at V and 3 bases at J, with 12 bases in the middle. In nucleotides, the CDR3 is TGCGCCAGCAGCCAAGAGGTAGCGGAGAGCTACGAGCAGTACTTC. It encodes CASSQEVAESYEQYF.

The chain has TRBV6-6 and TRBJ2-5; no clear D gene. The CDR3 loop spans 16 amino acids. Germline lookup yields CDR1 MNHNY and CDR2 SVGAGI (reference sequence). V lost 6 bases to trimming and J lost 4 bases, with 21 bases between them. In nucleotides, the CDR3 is TGTGCCAGCAGCCTAAACCCCCTCGCCAAGGTAGAGACCCAGTACTTC. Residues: CASSLNPLAKVETQYF.

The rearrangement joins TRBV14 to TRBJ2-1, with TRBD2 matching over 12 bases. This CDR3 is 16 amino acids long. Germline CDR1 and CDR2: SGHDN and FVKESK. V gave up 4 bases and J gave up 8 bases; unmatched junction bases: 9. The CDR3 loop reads CASSPRLAGAPYEQFF. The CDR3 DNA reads TGTGCCAGCAGCCCAAGACTAGCGGGAGCGCCCTATGAGCAGTTCTTC.

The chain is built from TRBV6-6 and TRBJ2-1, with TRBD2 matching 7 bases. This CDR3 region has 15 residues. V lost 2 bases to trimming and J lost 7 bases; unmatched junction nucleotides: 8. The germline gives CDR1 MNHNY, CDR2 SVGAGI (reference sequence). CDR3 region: CASSYTRTSSNEQFF. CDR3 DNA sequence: TGTGCCAGCAGTTACACGAGGACTAGTTCGAATGAGCAGTTCTTC.

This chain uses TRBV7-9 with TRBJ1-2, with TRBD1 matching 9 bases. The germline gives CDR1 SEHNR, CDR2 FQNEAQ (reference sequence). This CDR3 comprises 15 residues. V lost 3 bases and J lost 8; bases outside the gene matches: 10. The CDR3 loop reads CASSFNLGQGKGYTF. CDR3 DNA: TGTGCCAGCAGCTTTAACCTAGGACAGGGGAAAGGCTACACCTTC. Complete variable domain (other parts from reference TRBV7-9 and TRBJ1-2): DTGVSQNPRHKITKRGQNVTFRCDPISEHNRLYWYRQTLGQGPEFLTYFQNEAQLEKSRLLSDRFSAERPKGSFSTLEIQRTEQGDSAMYLCASSFNLGQGKGYTFGSGTRLTVV.

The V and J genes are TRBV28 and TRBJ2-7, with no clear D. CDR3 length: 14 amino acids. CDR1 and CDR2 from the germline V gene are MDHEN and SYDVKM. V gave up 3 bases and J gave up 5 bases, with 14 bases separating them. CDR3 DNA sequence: TGTGCCAGCAGTTTTTTTACAGAGCAAAACGAGCAGTACTTC. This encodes CASSFFTEQNEQYF.

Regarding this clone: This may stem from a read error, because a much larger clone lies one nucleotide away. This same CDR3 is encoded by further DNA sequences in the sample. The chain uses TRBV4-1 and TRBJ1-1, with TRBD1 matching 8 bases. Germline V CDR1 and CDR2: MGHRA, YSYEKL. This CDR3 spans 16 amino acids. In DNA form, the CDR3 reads TGCGCTAGCAGCGGCAGTCTTACAGGGGGAGGAGATGAAGCTTTCTTT. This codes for CASSGSLTGGGDEAFF.